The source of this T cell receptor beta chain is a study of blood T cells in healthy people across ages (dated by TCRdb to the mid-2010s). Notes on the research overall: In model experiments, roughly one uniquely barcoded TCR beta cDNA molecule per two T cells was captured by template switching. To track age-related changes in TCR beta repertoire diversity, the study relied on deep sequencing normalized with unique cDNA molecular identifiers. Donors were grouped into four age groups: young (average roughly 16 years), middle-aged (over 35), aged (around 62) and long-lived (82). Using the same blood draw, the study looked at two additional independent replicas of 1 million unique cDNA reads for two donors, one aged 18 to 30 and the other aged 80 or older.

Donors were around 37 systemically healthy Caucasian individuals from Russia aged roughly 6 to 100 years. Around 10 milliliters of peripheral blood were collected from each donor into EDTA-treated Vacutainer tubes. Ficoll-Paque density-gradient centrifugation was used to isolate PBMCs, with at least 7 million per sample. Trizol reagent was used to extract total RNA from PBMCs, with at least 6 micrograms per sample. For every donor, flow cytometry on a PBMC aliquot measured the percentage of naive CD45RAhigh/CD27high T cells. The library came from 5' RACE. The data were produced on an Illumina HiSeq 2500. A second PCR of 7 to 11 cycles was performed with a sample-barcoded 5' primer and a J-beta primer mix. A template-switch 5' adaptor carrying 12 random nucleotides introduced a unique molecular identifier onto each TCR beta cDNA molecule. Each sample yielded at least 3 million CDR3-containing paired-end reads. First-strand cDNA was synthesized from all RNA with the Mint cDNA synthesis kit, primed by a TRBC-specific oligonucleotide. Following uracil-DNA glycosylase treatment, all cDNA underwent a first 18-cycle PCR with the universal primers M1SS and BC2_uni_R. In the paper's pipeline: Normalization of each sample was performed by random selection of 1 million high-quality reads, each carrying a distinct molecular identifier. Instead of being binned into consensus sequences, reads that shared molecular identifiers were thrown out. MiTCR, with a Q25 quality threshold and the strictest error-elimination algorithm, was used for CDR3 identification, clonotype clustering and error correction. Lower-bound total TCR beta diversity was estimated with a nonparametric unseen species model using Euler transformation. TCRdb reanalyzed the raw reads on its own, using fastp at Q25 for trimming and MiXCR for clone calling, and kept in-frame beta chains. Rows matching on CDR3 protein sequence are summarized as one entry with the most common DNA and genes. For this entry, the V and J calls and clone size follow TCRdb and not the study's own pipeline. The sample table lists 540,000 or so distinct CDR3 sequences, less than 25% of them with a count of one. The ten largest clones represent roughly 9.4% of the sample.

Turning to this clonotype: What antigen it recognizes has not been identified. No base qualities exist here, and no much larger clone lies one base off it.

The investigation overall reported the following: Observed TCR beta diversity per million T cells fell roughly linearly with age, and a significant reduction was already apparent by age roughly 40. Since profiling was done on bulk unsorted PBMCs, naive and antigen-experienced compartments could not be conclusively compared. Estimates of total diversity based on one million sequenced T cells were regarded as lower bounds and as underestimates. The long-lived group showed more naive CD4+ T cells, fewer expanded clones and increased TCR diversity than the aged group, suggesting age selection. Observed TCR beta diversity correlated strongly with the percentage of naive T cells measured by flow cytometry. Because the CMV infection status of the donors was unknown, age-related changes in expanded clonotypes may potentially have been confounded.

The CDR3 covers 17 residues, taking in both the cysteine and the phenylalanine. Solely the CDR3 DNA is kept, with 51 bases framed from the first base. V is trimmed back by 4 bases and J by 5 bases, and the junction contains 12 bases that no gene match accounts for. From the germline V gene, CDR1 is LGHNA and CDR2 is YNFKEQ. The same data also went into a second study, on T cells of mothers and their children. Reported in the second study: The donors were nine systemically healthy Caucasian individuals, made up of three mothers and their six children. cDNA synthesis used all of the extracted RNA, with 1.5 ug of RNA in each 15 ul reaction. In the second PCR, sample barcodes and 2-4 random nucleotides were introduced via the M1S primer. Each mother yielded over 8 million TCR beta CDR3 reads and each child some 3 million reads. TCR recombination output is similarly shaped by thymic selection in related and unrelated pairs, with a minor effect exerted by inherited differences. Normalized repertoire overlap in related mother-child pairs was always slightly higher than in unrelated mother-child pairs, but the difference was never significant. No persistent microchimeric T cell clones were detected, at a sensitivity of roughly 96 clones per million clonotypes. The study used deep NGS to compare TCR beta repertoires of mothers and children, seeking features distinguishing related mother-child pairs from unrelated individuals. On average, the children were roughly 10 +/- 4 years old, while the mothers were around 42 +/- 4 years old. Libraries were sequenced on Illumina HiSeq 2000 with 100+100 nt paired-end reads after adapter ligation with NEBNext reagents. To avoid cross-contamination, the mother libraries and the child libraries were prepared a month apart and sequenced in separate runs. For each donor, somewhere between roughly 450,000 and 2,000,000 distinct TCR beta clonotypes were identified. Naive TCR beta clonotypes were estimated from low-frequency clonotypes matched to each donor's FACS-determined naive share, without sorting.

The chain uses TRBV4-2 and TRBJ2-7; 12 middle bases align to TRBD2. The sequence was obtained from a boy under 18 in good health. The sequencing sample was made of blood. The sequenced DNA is TGTGCCAGCAGCCTTGGACTAGCGGGAACCGAAAGTAACGAGCAGTACTTC. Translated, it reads CASSLGLAGTESNEQYF.